This entry features one T cell receptor (beta chain) sequence. Antigen specificity is unknown. The sample originates from a study of T cell responses to AZD1222 COVID-19 vaccine. General study findings and limits: The span of vaccine-associated CD4 TCRs extended across spike, with dominance at 160-218 and 743-854. Seropositive AZD1222 recipients at baseline numbered only five or six. Females outnumbered males among donors, who were mostly white British; clonal diversity was possibly underestimated. None of the repertoires were sampled until the peak T cell response had passed.

Germline CDR1 SEHNR, CDR2 FQNEAQ (reference sequence). CDR3 size: 14 residues. V trimming: 7 bases; J trimming: 0 bases; junction bases outside the gene matches: 3. Profiling relied on immunoSEQ multiplex PCR, and the TCRdb table lists in-frame clones only, not all of them. The sample contains 180,000 or so clones, around 95% of which appear only once. The chain couples TRBV7-9 to TRBJ1-5; TRBD1 matches at 7 bases. This receptor was identified in an adult in good health. Sequenced here: peripheral blood, sampled on day 0 of AZD1222 vaccination. The CDR3, as DNA: TGTGCCAGCACCAGGGACAGTAGCAATCAGCCCCAGCATTTT. This codes for CASTRDSSNQPQHF. The complete variable domain, with remaining parts taken from reference TRBV7-9 and TRBJ1-5, reads DTGVSQNPRHKITKRGQNVTFRCDPISEHNRLYWYRQTLGQGPEFLTYFQNEAQLEKSRLLSDRFSAERPKGSFSTLEIQRTEQGDSAMYLCASTRDSSNQPQHFGDGTRLSIL.